The TCR beta chain under discussion was sequenced for a study of beta chain features in type 1 diabetes. Notes on the study in general: A greater similarity of naive, central memory and Treg TCRB repertoires was seen among patients than among healthy donors.

This clone occurred a few times. The target antigen is unknown. Blood was drawn once from each donor into heparinised tubes. The draws averaged around 120 mL. All sorted populations exceeded 95% purity. V shed 4 bases, J shed 5 bases, and the junction held 8 bases outside the gene matches. This CDR3 has 14 residues. Per the germline V gene, CDR1 is SGHRS and CDR2 is YFSETQ. Isolated RNA was reverse transcribed in full, so expressed TCRB transcripts were sequenced. It was found that naive, central memory and regulatory T cell samples averaged around 3.6 million reads. Here immunoSEQ multiplex PCR was the method, and the copy in TCRdb shows in-frame clones only, minus some. The sample shows approximately 250,000 clones, about 9.3% of them seen only once.

The sequencing sample was made of naive CD4+ T cells from blood. The J gene is TRBJ1-1, the V gene TRBV5-1; TRBD1 matches 7 bases. The sequence was collected from a woman between 18 and 30 years old in good health. The CDR3 reads CASSDDRVNTEAFF. For the CDR3, the DNA is TGCGCCAGCAGCGACGACAGGGTTAATACTGAAGCTTTCTTT.